This T cell receptor beta chain derives from a study of response to subunit inactivated influenza vaccine. Study-wide results and caveats: Each seasonal influenza vaccination recruits few new T cells, the authors suggested.

In the case of this clonotype: Its target is unknown.

TCRdb analysed the RT-PCR reads with MiXCR anew, one entry per CDR3 protein. The profile shows about 500,000 distinct CDR3 sequences, approximately 13% of them singletons. Germline CDR1 reads MNHEY; CDR2 reads SVGAGI. Trimming took off 0 bases at V and 0 bases at J, with 14 bases between the two ends. The length of the CDR3 is 18 residues. This specimen consisted of PBMCs from blood, obtained roughly 48 days after vaccination. The sequence was obtained from a man aged 50 to 60 who received an inactivated influenza vaccine. V gene TRBV6-5 combines with J gene TRBJ1-4; tentative D call: TRBD1 (6 bases). In DNA form, the CDR3 reads TGTGCCAGCAGTTACTCGAGGCCTACAGGGACAACTAATGAAAAACTGTTTTTT. Encoded protein: CASSYSRPTGTTNEKLFF.